The entry below describes one T cell receptor beta chain. Its antigen remains unknown. A second PCR of 7 to 11 cycles used a sample-barcoded 5' primer and a J-beta primer mix. A single record per CDR3 protein comes from TCRdb applying MiXCR to the 5' RACE reads. This sample has fewer than 1.5 million distinct CDR3 sequences, with roughly 40% found just once. Per-sample yields of isolated PBMCs were at least 7 million. These data are taken from a study of blood T cells in healthy people across ages. Study-level background: About one barcoded TCR beta cDNA was captured per two T cells. Regarding the study as a whole: Diversity of TCR beta per million T cells declined in a roughly linear way with age.

This TCR was recovered from a woman under 30 in good health. The sample taken for sequencing was blood.

The CDR3 DNA sequence: TGTGCCAGCAGCTTAAGGATAGCCAAAAACATTCAGTACTTC. This sequence encodes CASSLRIAKNIQYF. This chain links TRBV11-3 with TRBJ2-4; no clear D. The V gene lost 2 bases and the J gene lost 0 bases, with 5 bases spanning the gap. The CDR3 contains 14 residues. CDR1 is SGHNT, CDR2 YENEEA, per germline.